This T cell receptor (beta chain) was captured by sequencing in a study of cytomegalovirus exposure and HLA in healthy donors. PCR used 60 Vbeta primers and 13 Jbeta primers. This table comes from immunoSEQ multiplex PCR, and its TCRdb copy is limited to in-frame clones, with some not included. The sample yields about 99,000 clones, roughly 70% seen once. CDR3 size: 15 residues. Germline CDR1 and CDR2: MGHRA and YSYEKL. V lost 6 bases to trimming and J lost 3 bases, with 15 bases between them. This clone was counted a few times. The chain links TRBV4-1 to TRBJ2-1; possibly TRBD1 for D (6 bases). Sample: PBMCs. This sequence was found in a woman aged 45 to 65 in good health and CMV-seronegative. The CDR3 bases are TGCGCCAGCAGGCAACAGGGAAACAACTACAATGAGCAGTTCTTC. Protein: CASRQQGNNYNEQFF.